This entry lists 21 T cell receptor beta chains sequenced from one sample in a study of blood T cell repertoires in COVID-19. Sequencing used immunoSEQ multiplex PCR; TCRdb keeps in-frame clones, though not all of them. The table records about 240,000 clones, roughly 88% of them present only once. The sequenced material came from peripheral blood. These receptors all stem from an elderly man with acute or convalescent COVID-19.

The J gene is TRBJ2-7, the V gene TRBV10-3; TRBD2 is a possible D gene (6 bases). From germline, CDR1 is ENHRY and CDR2 SYGVKD. This CDR3 contains 17 residues. V shed 2 bases and J shed 3 bases, with 20 bases lying between them. The CDR3 nucleotides are TGTGCCATCAGTGAGGGCTTTCAACACCGGGGGAGCTACGAGCAGTACTTC. Protein product: CAISEGFQHRGSYEQYF.

As regards this clone: At one end the junction does not follow the germline gene, possibly because of a read error. The chain is built from TRBV9 and TRBJ1-1; 7 nucleotides line up with TRBD1. CDR1 is SGDLS, CDR2 YYNGEE, per germline. The length of the CDR3 is 14 residues. CDR3: CASSATGVNAEAFF. Here the CDR3 DNA reads TGTGCCAGCAGCGCCACAGGGGTGAACGCTGAAGCTTTCTTT.

V is TRBV18 and J is TRBJ1-2; TRBD1 matches at 12 bases. The CDR3 totals 15 residues. Trimming took 5 bases from V and 8 from J; bases not matched to a gene: 9. Germline V CDR1 and CDR2: KGHSH, LQKENI. The CDR3 DNA sequence: TGTGCCAGCTCATCCGGGACAGGGGGCATCGGGGGCTACACCTTC. Its protein product is CASSSGTGGIGGYTF. Full variable domain (outside the CDR3, taken from reference TRBV18 and TRBJ1-2): NAGVMQNPRHLVRRRGQEARLRCSPMKGHSHVYWYRQLPEEGLKFMVYLQKENIIDESGMPKERFSAEFPKEGPSILRIQQVVRGDSAAYFCASSSGTGGIGGYTFGSGTRLTVV.

The CDR3: CSVARGTGEYGYTF. The CDR3 region has the DNA TGCAGCGTCGCTCGGGGGACAGGAGAATATGGCTACACCTTC. V gene TRBV29-1 combines with J gene TRBJ1-2; 8 positions agree with TRBD1. In germline, CDR1 is SQVTM, CDR2 ANQGSEA. The CDR3 covers 14 residues. V lost 6 bases to trimming and J lost 5 bases; unmatched junction nucleotides: 11.

The chain links TRBV5-1 to TRBJ2-7, with 9 nucleotides matching TRBD1. V shed 0 bases, J shed 4 bases, and the junction held 11 bases outside the gene matches. The CDR3 runs 17 residues. From germline, CDR1 is SGHRS and CDR2 YFSETQ. The CDR3 sequence: CASSLGGTGSFSYEQYF. The CDR3 nucleotides are TGCGCCAGCAGCTTGGGCGGGACAGGGAGCTTCTCTTACGAGCAGTACTTC.

This sequence joins TRBV25-1 and TRBJ1-2; a possible D gene is TRBD1 (6 bases). The CDR3 has 14 amino acids. From germline, CDR1 is MGHDK and CDR2 SYGVNS. Trimming removed 5 bases at V and 1 base at J, with 11 bases between. CDR3 sequence: CASSSGQLNYGYTF. The CDR3 DNA is TGTGCCAGCAGTTCAGGACAGCTTAACTATGGCTACACCTTC.

The rearrangement uses TRBV6-2 or TRBV6-3 and TRBJ2-7; 9 bases fit TRBD1. Germline CDR1 is MNHEY and CDR2 is SVGEGT. The V and J ends lost 5 bases and 9 bases, in that order; junction bases with no gene match: 14. The CDR3 has 15 amino acids. The CDR3 coding sequence is TGTGCCAGCAGTAGAGGACAGGGGCTTTCCTTCGGGCAGTACTTC. It encodes CASSRGQGLSFGQYF.

The gene calls are TRBV24-1 and TRBJ2-3; 14 bases are shared with TRBD2. CDR1 is KGHDR and CDR2 is SFDVKD in the germline V gene. V shed 1 base and J 5 bases; nucleotides not matched to a gene: 1. This CDR3 contains 16 residues. The CDR3 DNA is TGTGCCACCAGTGATTTCGGGACTAGCGGGAGAGATACGCAGTATTTT. Translating gives CATSDFGTSGRDTQYF.

The chain employs TRBV18 and TRBJ2-5, with 8 bases identical to TRBD2. From germline, CDR1 is KGHSH and CDR2 LQKENI. The CDR3 length is 15 residues. The V and J ends lost 4 bases and 1 base, in that order; junction bases with no gene match: 5. The CDR3 DNA reads as TGTGCCAGCTCACTGCAGACTAGCGCCCAAGAGACCCAGTACTTC. It codes for CASSLQTSAQETQYF.

The CDR3 loop reads CASKVGLSGTEAFF. In nucleotides, the CDR3 is TGTGCCAGTAAAGTGGGGCTCTCCGGGACTGAAGCTTTCTTT. This chain uses TRBV19 with TRBJ1-1; maybe TRBD1 (5 bases). Germline-derived CDR1 and CDR2 are LNHDA and SQIVND (reference sequence). With 7 bases removed from V and 5 bases from J, the gap between germline ends came to 17 bases. This CDR3 has 14 amino acids.

The genes are TRBV6-5 and TRBJ1-5, with D maybe TRBD1 (6 bases). The germline V and J ends were trimmed by 11 bases and 8 bases, with 13 bases remaining between them. Germline V gene sequence: CDR1 MNHEY, CDR2 SVGAGI. This CDR3 is built from 11 residues. CDR3 bases: TGTGCCCCCGGGGGGGACAAGCCCCAGCATTTT. This encodes CAPGGDKPQHF.

The rearrangement links TRBV5-1 to TRBJ2-1; 8 bases agree with TRBD2. The CDR3 is made up of 13 amino acids. With V trimmed by 4 bases and J by 6 bases, 3 bases remained unmatched. Germline V gene data show CDR1 as SGHRS and CDR2 as YFSETQ. The CDR3 nucleotides read TGCGCCAGCAGCACGCTAGCGGGCAATGAGCAGTTCTTC. It specifies CASSTLAGNEQFF. The variable domain in full, with the rest retrieved from reference TRBV5-1 and TRBJ2-1, is KAGVTQTPRYLIKTRGQQVTLSCSPISGHRSVSWYQQTPGQGLQFLFEYFSETQRNKGNFPGRFSGRQFSNSRSEMNVSTLELGDSALYLCASSTLAGNEQFFGPGTRLTVL.

CDR3 protein: CASTPPSSYEQYF. The CDR3 DNA sequence: TGTGCCAGCACCCCTCCCAGCTCCTACGAGCAGTACTTC. V is TRBV6-5 and J is TRBJ2-7; D is uncertain. Germline V gives CDR1 MNHEY, CDR2 SVGAGI. The ends were cut back, 7 bases at V and 0 bases at J, with 10 bases in the middle. The CDR3 runs to 13 residues.

The rearrangement joins TRBV7-2 to TRBJ1-5; 8 nucleotides align to TRBD1. The CDR3 spans 13 residues. CDR1 is SGHTA and CDR2 is FQGNSA in the germline V gene. After removal of 6 bases from V and 11 bases from J, the junction contained 9 bases not matched to a gene. DNA of the CDR3: TGTGCCAGCAGTACTTTACAGGGGGTGGCCCAGCATTTT. Residues: CASSTLQGVAQHF.

The chain combines TRBV29-1 with TRBJ2-5; tentatively, D is TRBD1 (6 bases). Trimming cost V 6 bases and J 3 bases, with 17 bases left between them. Germline assignment: CDR1 SQVTM and CDR2 ANQGSEA. CDR3 length: 14 residues. The CDR3 loop reads CSVGVGTSKETQYF. The CDR3 nucleotides read TGCAGCGTGGGAGTAGGGACAAGTAAAGAGACCCAGTACTTC. The full variable domain, in which reference TRBV29-1 and TRBJ2-5 provide the parts outside the CDR3, is SAVISQKPSRDICQRGTSLTIQCQVDSQVTMMFWYRQQPGQSLTLIATANQGSEATYESGFVIDKFPISRPNLTFSTLTVSNMSPEDSSIYLCSVGVGTSKETQYFGPGTRLLVL.

This clone has a handful of counts. The chain joins TRBV4-2 to TRBJ1-1, with D tentatively TRBD1 (5 bases). Deletions cut 0 bases from V and 1 base from J, with 9 bases between. The CDR3 is 15 residues long. Germline CDR1 and CDR2: LGHNA and YNFKEQ. This CDR3 reads CASSQDFRGNTEAFF. CDR3 DNA sequence: TGTGCCAGCAGCCAAGATTTTAGGGGGAACACTGAAGCTTTCTTT.

J is TRBJ2-2 and V is TRBV5-1; a possible D gene is TRBD1 (6 bases). The CDR3 length is 15 residues. Germline lookup yields CDR1 SGHRS and CDR2 YFSETQ. V shed 3 bases and J shed 4 bases, with 13 bases lying between them. The CDR3 sequence: CASSSRGISTGELFF. DNA for the CDR3: TGCGCCAGCAGCTCCAGGGGAATAAGCACCGGGGAGCTGTTTTTT.

This chain joins TRBV6-6 and TRBJ1-3; TRBD1 matches 8 bases. Trimming took 5 bases from V and 4 from J; bases not matched to a gene: 7. This CDR3 region has 15 residues. Germline assignment: CDR1 MNHNY and CDR2 SVGAGI (reference sequence). CDR3 sequence reads: CASSPPGGGGNTIYF. DNA for the CDR3: TGTGCCAGCAGTCCCCCAGGGGGCGGGGGAAACACCATATATTTT.

This clone was seen a few times. The chain links TRBV19 to TRBJ1-2; 7 nucleotides match TRBD1. Germline assignment: CDR1 LNHDA and CDR2 SQIVND (reference sequence). V lost 5 bases to trimming and J lost 11 bases; unmatched junction nucleotides: 11. This CDR3 spans 13 amino acids. Here the CDR3 reads CASSGGTDLSYTF. The CDR3 DNA sequence: TGTGCCAGTAGTGGCGGGACAGATCTTTCTTACACCTTC.

The genes are TRBV29-1 and TRBJ2-7, with 14 bases lining up with TRBD2. Trimming at V came to 4 bases and at J to 4 bases, leaving 6 bases not matched to a gene. Germline CDR1 SQVTM, CDR2 ANQGSEA. The CDR3 totals 15 residues. The CDR3 region is CSVGLAGGPGYEQYF. The CDR3 region has the DNA TGCAGCGTTGGACTAGCGGGAGGGCCGGGATACGAGCAGTACTTC.

To note about this clone: It may be a read error: a sequence one base away is much more abundant. The J gene is TRBJ2-2, the V gene TRBV7-6, with D perhaps TRBD1 (7 bases). CDR1 is SGHVS, CDR2 FNYEAQ, per germline. The CDR3 has 13 residues. The V end was cut by 6 bases, the J end by 5 bases, with 10 bases between. The CDR3 coding sequence is TGTGCCAGCAGTTCAGGGGGGACCGGGGAGCTGTTTTTT. Protein product: CASSSGGTGELFF.